The entry that follows covers one T cell receptor beta chain sequence. The data were obtained in a study of blood T cell repertoires in COVID-19. Study information: Both acute and convalescent COVID-19 samples were obtained from the United States, Italy and Spain.

Authors' analysis steps: The authors estimated nucleated cell counts from reference gene primer amplification. TCRdb keeps only in-frame clones here, not all; method: immunoSEQ multiplex PCR. That table is the source of V, J and clone size, and D and trimming were worked out from the DNA. The profile shows some 220,000 clones, 84% of them singletons. Looked up from germline, CDR1 is MGHRA and CDR2 is YSYEKL. The CDR3 extends over 15 amino acids. Trimming cost V 2 bases and J 5 bases, with 15 bases left between them. This clonotype was sampled from a man in his forties or fifties with active or convalescent COVID-19. Sequencing was done on a sample of peripheral blood. The J gene is TRBJ1-2, the V gene TRBV4-1; the D gene is possibly TRBD1 (6 bases). Written as DNA, the CDR3 is TGCGCCAGCAGCCAACCACAGGGCATCGGATATGGCTACACCTTC. The encoded protein is CASSQPQGIGYGYTF.